Shown below are 15 T cell receptor beta chains from a single sample sequenced in a study of shared clonotypes between healthy human individuals. TCRdb's copy holds only in-frame clones and misses some; the assay was immunoSEQ multiplex PCR. The sample shows hundreds of thousands of clones, about 70% of them seen only once. Specimen: memory CD4+ T cells sorted from blood. Subset given: CD45RA-negative fraction. The origin of the receptors is a man younger than 45 in good health.

The DNA of the CDR3 is TGTGCCAGTCGAGGGGACGGGACAGGTTCTCGCTACGAGCAGTACTTC. It specifies CASRGDGTGSRYEQYF. This chain connects TRBV27 to TRBJ2-7, with 8 bases identical to TRBD1. Germline CDR1 reads MNHEY; CDR2 reads SMNVEV (reference sequence). The CDR3 length is 16 residues. With V trimmed by 9 bases and J by 3 bases, 16 bases remained unmatched.

The genes are TRBV9 and TRBJ2-1, with TRBD1 matching over 8 bases. In germline, CDR1 is SGDLS, CDR2 YYNGEE. This CDR3 spans 16 amino acids. After removal of 0 bases from V and 1 base from J, the junction contained 3 bases not matched to a gene. The CDR3 DNA reads as TGTGCCAGCAGCGTAGAGCAGGGGGCATCCTACAATGAGCAGTTCTTC. Translating gives CASSVEQGASYNEQFF.

This chain links TRBV2 with TRBJ2-7; the D gene could be TRBD1 or TRBD2 (5 bases each). Deletions cut 7 bases from V and 2 bases from J, with 18 bases between. This CDR3 contains 15 residues. Germline V gene lookup returns CDR1 SNHLY and CDR2 FYNNEI. In DNA form, the CDR3 reads TGTGCCAGCATGGATCTTCCGGGACGGACCTACGAGCAGTACTTC. This gives the protein CASMDLPGRTYEQYF.

This clone came up a few times. The rearrangement links TRBV10-3 to TRBJ1-3; D unresolved. V was cut by 0 bases and J by 8 bases, with 5 bases left in between. The CDR3 covers 12 residues. Germline-derived CDR1 and CDR2 are ENHRY and SYGVKD. This chain's CDR3 is CAISESVHTIYF. The CDR3 DNA reads as TGTGCCATCAGTGAGTCAGTGCACACCATATATTTT.

A remark on this clone: Other DNA sequences in the sample encode the same CDR3. V and J are TRBV9 and TRBJ2-5, with D possibly TRBD2 on 6 matching bases. Germline values: CDR1 SGDLS, CDR2 YYNGEE. Trimming shortened V by 2 bases and J by 1 base, and 9 bases separated the two germline ends. The CDR3 runs 14 residues. The CDR3 nucleotides are TGTGCCAGCAGCGTGGGTAGCGGCCAAGAGACCCAGTACTTC. Protein sequence: CASSVGSGQETQYF.

A remark on this clone: Other DNA sequences in the sample encode the same CDR3. The chain is built from TRBV2 and TRBJ2-5, with TRBD1 identical over 7 bases. V shed 6 bases and J 5 bases; nucleotides not matched to a gene: 6. Per germline, CDR1 SNHLY and CDR2 FYNNEI. The CDR3 is 13 residues long. CDR3: CASSRDRVETQYF. The DNA for the CDR3 is TGTGCCAGCAGCCGCGACAGGGTGGAGACCCAGTACTTC.

The chain employs TRBV4-1 and TRBJ2-1, with D possibly being TRBD2 (5 bases). Germline-derived CDR1 and CDR2 are MGHRA and YSYEKL. The CDR3 spans 14 residues. Trimming removed 2 bases from V and 9 bases from J, with 14 bases in between. The CDR3 DNA reads as TGCGCCAGCAGCCAAAGGTCGGGGTACCCTGAGCAGTTCTTC. Amino acid sequence: CASSQRSGYPEQFF.

The rearrangement links TRBV5-5 to TRBJ2-6; TRBD2 might be the D (7 bases). Germline CDR1 and CDR2: SGHKS and YYEKEE (reference sequence). The length of the CDR3 is 18 residues. V was clipped by 4 bases and J by 2 bases, with 19 bases between them. CDR3 coding DNA: TGTGCCAGCAGCCCTTATGGAGGGGGGGGCGCTGGGGCCAACGTCCTGACTTTC. Translating it yields CASSPYGGGGAGANVLTF.

V usage is TRBV9 and J usage is TRBJ2-1; D is ambiguous. V dropped 0 bases and J dropped 2 bases, with 9 bases sitting between them. This CDR3 contains 15 residues. Germline V gene lookup returns CDR1 SGDLS and CDR2 YYNGEE. In nucleotides, the CDR3 is TGTGCCAGCAGCGTAGCTGGGGAACCCTACAATGAGCAGTTCTTC. Its protein product is CASSVAGEPYNEQFF. The full variable domain, rest sourced from reference TRBV9 and TRBJ2-1, is DSGVTQTPKHLITATGQRVTLRCSPRSGDLSVYWYQQSLDQGLQFLIQYYNGEERAKGNILERFSAQQFPDLHSELNLSSLELGDSALYFCASSVAGEPYNEQFFGPGTRLTVL.

In its sample, this clone was seen a few times. The V and J genes are TRBV6-1 and TRBJ2-2; TRBD1 matches 9 bases. V lost 7 bases, J lost 5 bases, and 8 bases stayed unmatched. Germline CDR1 is MNHNS and CDR2 is SASEGT. This CDR3 has 15 residues. The CDR3 here is CASITGQGWTGELFF. Here the CDR3 DNA reads TGTGCCAGCATCACGGGACAGGGCTGGACCGGGGAGCTGTTTTTT.

This rearrangement joins TRBV7-2 to TRBJ2-1; D remains unclear. V was trimmed by 1 base and J by 10 bases, leaving 8 bases between them. Germline V gene data show CDR1 as SGHTA and CDR2 as FQGNSA. The CDR3 length is 12 residues. The CDR3: CASSLGLGEQFF. For the CDR3, the DNA is TGTGCCAGCAGCTTAGGGCTCGGGGAGCAGTTCTTC. Combining the CDR3 with reference TRBV7-2 and TRBJ2-1 gives the whole variable domain GAGVSQSPSNKVTEKGKDVELRCDPISGHTALYWYRQSLGQGLEFLIYFQGNSAPDKSGLPSDRFSAERTGGSVSTLTIQRTQQEDSAVYLCASSLGLGEQFFGPGTRLTVL.

The rearrangement uses TRBV29-1 and TRBJ1-1; the D is unclear. CDR3 size: 14 residues. Germline values: CDR1 SQVTM, CDR2 ANQGSEA. V dropped 1 base and J dropped 3 bases, with 12 bases sitting between them. In nucleotides, the CDR3 is TGCAGCGTTGAAGGTTTCAGGCCCTACACTGAAGCTTTCTTT. Its protein is CSVEGFRPYTEAFF.

This chain uses TRBV27 with TRBJ1-3, with unresolved D. V gave up 5 bases and J gave up 0 bases, with 14 bases separating them. The length of the CDR3 is 16 residues. Germline loops: CDR1 MNHEY, CDR2 SMNVEV (reference sequence). The CDR3 coding sequence is TGTGCCAGCAGTCGCTCGGTCCCAGGCTCTGGAAACACCATATATTTT. It translates to CASSRSVPGSGNTIYF.

The chain joins TRBV5-4 to TRBJ2-5; 8 bases agree with TRBD1. The CDR3 has 17 amino acids. V lost 4 bases and J lost 6; bases outside the gene matches: 17. Germline V lookup: CDR1 SGHNT, CDR2 YYREEE (reference sequence). The CDR3 sequence is CASSRHQVDRGLKTQYF. The CDR3 DNA follows: TGTGCCAGCAGCAGACACCAAGTCGACAGGGGTTTGAAGACCCAGTACTTC.

The chain links TRBV2 to TRBJ2-1; 11 bases line up with TRBD2. CDR1 and CDR2 (germline): SNHLY, FYNNEI. The V segment lost 8 bases and the J segment 5 bases; nucleotides outside the gene matches: 11. The CDR3 extends over 16 amino acids. CDR3 bases: TGTGCCAGCGGACTAACTAGCGGGAGATACGACAATGAGCAGTTCTTC. This gives the protein CASGLTSGRYDNEQFF.